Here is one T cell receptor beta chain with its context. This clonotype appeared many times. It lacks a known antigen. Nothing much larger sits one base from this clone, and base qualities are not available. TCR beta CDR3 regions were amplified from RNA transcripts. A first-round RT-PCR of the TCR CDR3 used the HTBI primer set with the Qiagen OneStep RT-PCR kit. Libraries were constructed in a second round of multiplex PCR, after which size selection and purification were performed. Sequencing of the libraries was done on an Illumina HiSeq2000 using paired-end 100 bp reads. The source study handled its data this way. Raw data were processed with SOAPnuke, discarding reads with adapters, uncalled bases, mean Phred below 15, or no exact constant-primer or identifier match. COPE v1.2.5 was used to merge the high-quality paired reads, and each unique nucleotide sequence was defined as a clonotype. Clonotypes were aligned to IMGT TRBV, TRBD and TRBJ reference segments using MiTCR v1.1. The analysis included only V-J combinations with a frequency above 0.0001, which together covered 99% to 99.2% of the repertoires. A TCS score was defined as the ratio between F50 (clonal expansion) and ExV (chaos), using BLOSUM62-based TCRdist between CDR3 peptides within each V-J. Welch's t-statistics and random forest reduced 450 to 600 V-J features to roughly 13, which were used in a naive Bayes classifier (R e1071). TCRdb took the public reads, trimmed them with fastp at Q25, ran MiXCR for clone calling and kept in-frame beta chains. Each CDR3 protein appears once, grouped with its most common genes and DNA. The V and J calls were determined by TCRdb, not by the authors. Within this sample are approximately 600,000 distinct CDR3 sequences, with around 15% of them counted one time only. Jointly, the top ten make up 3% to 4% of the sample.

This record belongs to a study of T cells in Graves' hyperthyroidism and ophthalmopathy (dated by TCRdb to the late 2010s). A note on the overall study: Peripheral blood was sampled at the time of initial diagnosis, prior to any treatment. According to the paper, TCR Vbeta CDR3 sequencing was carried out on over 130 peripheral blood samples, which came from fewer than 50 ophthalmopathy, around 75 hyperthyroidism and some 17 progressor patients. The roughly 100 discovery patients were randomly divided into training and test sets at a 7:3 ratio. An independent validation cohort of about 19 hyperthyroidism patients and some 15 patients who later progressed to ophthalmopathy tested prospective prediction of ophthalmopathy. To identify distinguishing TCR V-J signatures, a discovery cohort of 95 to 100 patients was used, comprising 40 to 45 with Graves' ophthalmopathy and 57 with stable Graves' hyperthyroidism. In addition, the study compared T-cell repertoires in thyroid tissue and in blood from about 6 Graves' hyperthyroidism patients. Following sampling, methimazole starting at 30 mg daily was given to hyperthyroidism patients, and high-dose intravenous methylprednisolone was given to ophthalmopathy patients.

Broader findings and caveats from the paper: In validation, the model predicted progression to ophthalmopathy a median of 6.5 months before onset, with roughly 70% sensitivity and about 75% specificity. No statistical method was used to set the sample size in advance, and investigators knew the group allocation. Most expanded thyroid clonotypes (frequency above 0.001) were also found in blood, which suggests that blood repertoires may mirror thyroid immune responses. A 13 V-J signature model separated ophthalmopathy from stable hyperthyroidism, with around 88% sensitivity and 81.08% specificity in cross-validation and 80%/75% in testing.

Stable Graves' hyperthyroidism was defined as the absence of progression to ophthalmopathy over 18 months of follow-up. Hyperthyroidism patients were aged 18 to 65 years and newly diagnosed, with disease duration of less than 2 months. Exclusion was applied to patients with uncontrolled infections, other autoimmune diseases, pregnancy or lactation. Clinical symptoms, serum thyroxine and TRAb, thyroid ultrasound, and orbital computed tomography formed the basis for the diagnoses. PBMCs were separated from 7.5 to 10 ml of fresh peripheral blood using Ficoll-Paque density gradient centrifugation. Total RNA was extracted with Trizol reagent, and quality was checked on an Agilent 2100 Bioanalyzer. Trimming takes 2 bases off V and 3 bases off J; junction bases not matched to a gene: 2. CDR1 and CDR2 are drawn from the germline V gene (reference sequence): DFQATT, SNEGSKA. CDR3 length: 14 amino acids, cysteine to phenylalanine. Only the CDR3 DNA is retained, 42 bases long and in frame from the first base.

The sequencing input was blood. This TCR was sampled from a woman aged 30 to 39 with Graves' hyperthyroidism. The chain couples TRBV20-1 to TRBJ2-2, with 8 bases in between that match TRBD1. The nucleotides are TGCAGTGCTAGATTGACAGGGGACACCGGGGAGCTGTTTTTT. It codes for CSARLTGDTGELFF.